This TCR beta chain stems from a study of naive and memory T cell subsets. Study-wide results and limits: RNA-based TCR counts may shift with T cell activation and differentiation. Over 95% of naive TCR sequences appeared only once, unlike memory subsets.

Two oligonucleotides, mixed equimolar, formed the beta constant-region primer covering TRBC1 and TRBC2. Ligated cDNA was amplified by four rounds of PCR with nested alpha and beta constant-region primers and SP2. TCRdb ran MiXCR on the UMI-ligation and nested PCR reads and lists one entry per CDR3 protein. The sample holds some 80,000 distinct CDR3 sequences, approximately 9.2% seen once. Germline V gene sequence: CDR1 MGHRA, CDR2 YSYEKL. This CDR3 has 15 residues. V was pared by 3 bases and J by 2 bases, with 10 bases between. This clonotype was picked up a small number of times. Its antigen is still unknown.

Sequencing was carried out using naive CD8+ T cells from blood. The chain carries TRBV4-1 and TRBJ2-2; D is perhaps TRBD1 (5 bases). The source of this sequence is a human donor in good health. The CDR3 sequence: CASSHLDINTGELFF. The CDR3 coding sequence is TGCGCCAGCAGCCACTTGGACATTAACACCGGGGAGCTGTTTTTT.